The text below deals with one TCR beta chain. Its antigen is unknown. The source of the sample is a study of cytomegalovirus exposure and HLA in healthy donors. Points from the study as a whole: Generally TCR sequences proved uncommon, though certain public TCRs appeared in numerous donors. Trimming of TCR beta V- and J-genes showed a link, identified in a later analysis, to a missense DCLRE1C variant.

Primers for the PCR totalled 60 Vbeta and 13 Jbeta. The repertoire was sequenced with immunoSEQ multiplex PCR; TCRdb's copy has only in-frame clones and lacks some. The profile shows some 110,000 clones, about 81% of them singletons. Looked up from germline, CDR1 is SGHRS and CDR2 is YFSETQ. This CDR3 is built from 13 residues. Trimming removed 0 bases at V and 3 bases at J, with 6 bases between. The material sequenced was PBMCs. This sequence was found in a male donor in good health and CMV-seropositive. The rearrangement joins TRBV5-1 to TRBJ2-5; D gene ambiguous. DNA for the CDR3: TGCGCCAGCAGCTTGGCTGCAGAAGAGACCCAGTACTTC. This gives the protein CASSLAAEETQYF.